Below are 15 T cell receptor beta chains sequenced from a single sample in a study of naive and memory T cell subsets. Study results and limitations: A few larger clonotypes appeared in naive repertoires, especially CD8, possibly memory cells re-expressing CD45RA.

These receptors have no identified antigens. An equimolar mix of two oligonucleotides served as the beta constant-region primer for TRBC1 and TRBC2. Nested alpha and beta constant-region primers with the SP2 primer drove four PCR rounds on ligated cDNA. TCRdb analysed the UMI-ligation and nested PCR reads with MiXCR anew, one entry per CDR3 protein. The sample consists of around 83,000 distinct CDR3 sequences, about 11% of them appearing once. What was sequenced was naive CD4+ T cells from blood. The receptors derive from a human donor in good health.

The count of this clonotype is one. The rearrangement links TRBV19 to TRBJ2-5; tentatively, D is TRBD2 (5 bases). In germline, CDR1 is LNHDA, CDR2 SQIVND (reference sequence). The length of the CDR3 is 14 residues. The ends were cut back, 0 bases at V and 5 bases at J, with 10 bases in the middle. The CDR3 here is CASSIEGRGETQYF. CDR3 nucleotides: TGTGCCAGTAGTATAGAGGGTCGGGGTGAGACCCAGTACTTC.

This clonotype occurred many times. The CDR3 DNA follows: TGTGCCACCAGCAGAGATATAGGAGTCTCTGGAAACACCATATATTTT. Translating gives CATSRDIGVSGNTIYF. J is TRBJ1-3 and V is TRBV15; D not certain. CDR3 length: 16 residues. CDR1 is LNHNV and CDR2 is YYDKDF in the germline V gene (reference sequence). The V end was cut by 0 bases, the J end by 0 bases, with 9 bases between.

The V and J genes are TRBV10-3 and TRBJ1-2, with D possibly being TRBD1 (5 bases). The CDR3 extends over 13 amino acids. Per germline, CDR1 ENHRY and CDR2 SYGVKD. Trimming shortened V by 9 bases and J by 8 bases, and 19 bases separated the two germline ends. CDR3 loop: CAMTGTSAEGYTF. In nucleotides, the CDR3 is TGTGCCATGACCGGGACTTCGGCTGAGGGCTACACCTTC.

This clonotype occurred a few times. The chain employs TRBV5-1 and TRBJ2-7; perhaps TRBD2 as D (6 bases). The length of the CDR3 is 15 residues. V was clipped by 3 bases and J by 7 bases, with 20 bases between them. Germline V gives CDR1 SGHRS, CDR2 YFSETQ. CDR3 amino acids: CASSWTREAAGEQYF. CDR3 bases: TGCGCCAGCAGCTGGACTCGGGAAGCGGCGGGGGAGCAGTACTTC. Full variable domain (rest looked up from reference TRBV5-1 and TRBJ2-7): KAGVTQTPRYLIKTRGQQVTLSCSPISGHRSVSWYQQTPGQGLQFLFEYFSETQRNKGNFPGRFSGRQFSNSRSEMNVSTLELGDSALYLCASSWTREAAGEQYFGPGTRLTVT.

The sample holds a few counts of this clonotype. This chain joins TRBV29-1 and TRBJ1-1, with TRBD1 matching over 10 bases. This CDR3 has 15 amino acids. CDR1 is SQVTM, CDR2 ANQGSEA, per germline. V dropped 1 base and J dropped 0; count of bases not matched to a gene: 2. CDR3 in amino acids: CSVEGDRGMNTEAFF. The CDR3 nucleotides are TGCAGCGTTGAAGGGGACAGGGGAATGAACACTGAAGCTTTCTTT.

This chain links TRBV20-1 with TRBJ1-4; possible D gene TRBD1, 5 bases. V lost 7 bases and J lost 6, with 21 bases in between. This CDR3 is 15 amino acids long. Germline loops: CDR1 DFQATT, CDR2 SNEGSKA (reference sequence). CDR3 in amino acids: CSGPLRAGKHEKLFF. The CDR3 DNA is TGCAGTGGCCCACTTCGGGCAGGGAAGCATGAAAAACTGTTTTTT.

Only a few counts were recorded for this clonotype. The V gene is TRBV7-9, the J gene TRBJ1-4; tentative D call: TRBD1 (6 bases). Trimming took off 7 bases at V and 6 bases at J, with 12 bases between the two ends. The CDR3 covers 13 residues. Germline V gene sequence: CDR1 SEHNR, CDR2 FQNEAQ (reference sequence). For the CDR3, the DNA is TGTGCCAGCACCGCGAGGGGGTATGAAAAACTGTTTTTT. It yields the protein CASTARGYEKLFF.

This clonotype was detected many times. The chain has TRBV7-8 and TRBJ2-3, with TRBD2 matching 8 bases. Germline lookup yields CDR1 SGHVS and CDR2 FQNEAQ. The CDR3 is made up of 14 amino acids. V dropped 0 bases and J dropped 4; count of bases not matched to a gene: 0. The CDR3, as DNA: TGTGCCAGCAGCTTAGCGCGGGGGGCAGATACGCAGTATTTT. Translated: CASSLARGADTQYF.

There are many counts of this clonotype. The rearrangement uses TRBV4-3 and TRBJ2-3, with D perhaps TRBD1 (6 bases). With 3 bases removed from V and 5 bases from J, the gap between germline ends came to 9 bases. This CDR3 has 13 residues. Germline V CDR1 and CDR2: LGHNA, YSLEER. The CDR3 sequence is CASSQVQGDTQYF. The CDR3 nucleotides are TGCGCCAGCAGCCAGGTACAGGGAGATACGCAGTATTTT.

This clonotype was seen a few times. The rearrangement links TRBV20-1 to TRBJ2-7; 13 nucleotides line up with TRBD2. CDR1 is DFQATT and CDR2 is SNEGSKA in the germline V gene (reference sequence). Germline trimming cut 6 bases from V and 2 bases from J; bases unmatched to any gene: 4. The CDR3 covers 14 residues. Written as DNA, the CDR3 is TGCAGTGCCCGAACTAGCGGGAGGGCCTACGAGCAGTACTTC. It codes for CSARTSGRAYEQYF.

The chain links TRBV7-2 to TRBJ2-3, with 11 bases identical to TRBD2. V shed 11 bases, J shed 3 bases, and the junction held 7 bases outside the gene matches. The CDR3 covers 14 residues. Germline values: CDR1 SGHTA, CDR2 FQGNSA. Here the CDR3 reads CACSGRAETDTQYF. The CDR3 DNA is TGTGCCTGTAGCGGGAGGGCCGAGACAGATACGCAGTATTTT.

The J gene is TRBJ2-3, the V gene TRBV15, with unresolved D. Deletions cut 0 bases from V and 4 bases from J, with 5 bases between. CDR3 length: 13 amino acids. Germline V gene data show CDR1 as LNHNV and CDR2 as YYDKDF (reference sequence). CDR3 loop: CATSRDEPDTQYF. CDR3 nucleotides: TGTGCCACCAGCAGAGATGAGCCAGATACGCAGTATTTT.

This clonotype has more than one count but fewer than ten. The rearrangement uses TRBV28 and TRBJ2-1, with 7 bases fitting TRBD2. V trimming: 5 bases; J trimming: 6 bases; junction bases outside the gene matches: 7. Germline assignment: CDR1 MDHEN and CDR2 SYDVKM. The CDR3 loop spans 14 amino acids. CDR3 sequence: CASSGGGRLNEQFF. The CDR3 bases are TGTGCCAGCAGTGGGGGGGGACGTCTCAATGAGCAGTTCTTC.

This chain links TRBV19 with TRBJ1-2; D is unclear. The length of the CDR3 is 13 residues. Germline values: CDR1 LNHDA, CDR2 SQIVND (reference sequence). Between the trimmed V and J ends, which lost 3 bases and 2 bases, there was a span of 7 bases. CDR3 in amino acids: CASSIEKNYGYTF. CDR3 nucleotide sequence: TGTGCCAGTAGTATCGAGAAAAACTATGGCTACACCTTC. The full variable domain, completed using reference TRBV19 and TRBJ1-2, is DGGITQSPKYLFRKEGQNVTLSCEQNLNHDAMYWYRQDPGQGLRLIYYSQIVNDFQKGDIAEGYSVSREKKESFPLTVTSAQKNPTAFYLCASSIEKNYGYTFGSGTRLTVV.

The chain joins TRBV27 to TRBJ1-2; TRBD1 matches 7 bases. Germline V gives CDR1 MNHEY, CDR2 SMNVEV (reference sequence). V lost 2 bases and J lost 1; bases outside the gene matches: 7. This CDR3 contains 16 residues. CDR3: CASSLSLGQLNYGYTF. The CDR3 DNA is TGTGCCAGCAGTTTAAGTTTGGGACAGCTTAACTATGGCTACACCTTC.